These 10 T cell receptor beta chains were all obtained from the same sample, sequenced in a study of identical twins. MiXCR was run by TCRdb on the 5' RACE reads, yielding one entry per CDR3 protein. The sample contains some 250,000 distinct CDR3 sequences, 12% of which appear only once. This sample also belongs to another study, concerning yellow fever vaccine responses in identical twins.

The sequenced material came from memory (CD45RO+) T cells sorted from blood. Receptors originate from a woman between 18 and 29 years old in good health.

This clonotype was observed many times. V is TRBV28 and J is TRBJ1-6, with 7 bases fitting TRBD1. The CDR3 is made up of 13 amino acids. CDR1 and CDR2 (germline): MDHEN, SYDVKM. V lost 7 bases, J lost 8 bases, and 5 bases stayed unmatched. CDR3 sequence: CASTRQGHSPLHF. CDR3 bases: TGTGCCAGCACTCGACAGGGCCATTCACCCCTCCACTTT.

This clonotype was detected ten times or more. The chain combines TRBV24-1 with TRBJ2-3, with TRBD2 as a possible D gene (6 bases). This CDR3 is built from 15 residues. The germline V gene encodes CDR1 KGHDR and CDR2 SFDVKD. V lost 3 bases and J 4 bases, leaving 13 bases between the germline ends. The CDR3: CATSDPAGWADTQYF. The DNA for the CDR3 is TGTGCCACCAGTGATCCAGCGGGTTGGGCAGATACGCAGTATTTT.

The table lists this clonotype with a few counts. The V call is TRBV5-1, the J call TRBJ2-2; the D is unclear. Trimming left V 1 base short and J 2 bases short, with 6 bases between. CDR1 and CDR2 from the germline V gene are SGHRS and YFSETQ. This CDR3 comprises 14 residues. The CDR3: CASSLSTNTGELFF. CDR3 bases: TGCGCCAGCAGCTTGTCGACAAACACCGGGGAGCTGTTTTTT.

This clonotype was observed a few times. V and J are TRBV20-1 and TRBJ2-1; 7 bases are shared with TRBD2. The CDR3 extends over 15 amino acids. Germline-derived CDR1 and CDR2 are DFQATT and SNEGSKA (reference sequence). V was clipped by 5 bases and J by 1 base; unmatched bases: 8. The CDR3 DNA reads TGCAGTGCTTCACTTTTTAGCGGGTCCTACAATGAGCAGTTCTTC. This gives the protein CSASLFSGSYNEQFF.

This clonotype was counted at least ten times. This sequence joins TRBV7-2 and TRBJ2-6, with D hard to call. Trimming stripped 1 base from V and 0 bases from J, with 10 bases between. The germline gives CDR1 SGHTA, CDR2 FQGNSA. CDR3 length: 17 residues. CDR3 loop: CASSLGTFTSGANVLTF. DNA for the CDR3: TGTGCCAGCAGCTTAGGAACGTTCACCTCTGGGGCCAACGTCCTGACTTTC.

In this sample, this clonotype turned up many times. The gene calls are TRBV20-1 and TRBJ1-1, with 7 bases lining up with TRBD1. V dropped 0 bases and J dropped 4; count of bases not matched to a gene: 5. This CDR3 has 14 residues. The V gene's germline CDR1 is DFQATT and CDR2 SNEGSKA (reference sequence). The CDR3 DNA reads as TGCAGTGCTAGAGATACAGGGGAGGTCACTGAAGCTTTCTTT. It is translated as CSARDTGEVTEAFF.

The chain recombines TRBV5-1 with TRBJ2-5; D uncertain. Trimming took 5 bases from V and 5 from J, leaving 13 bases between them. CDR3 length: 13 residues. The germline gives CDR1 SGHRS, CDR2 YFSETQ. The CDR3 region has the DNA TGCGCCAGCAGAGGTAGCTGGGGTGAGACCCAGTACTTC. Translation gives CASRGSWGETQYF.

Many counts were recorded for this clonotype. This chain joins TRBV5-6 and TRBJ2-2; no clear D gene. The V and J ends lost 4 bases and 0 bases respectively, with 19 bases between them. CDR3 size: 18 residues. Germline assignment: CDR1 SGHDT and CDR2 YYEEEE. The DNA of the CDR3 is TGTGCCAGCAGCCCGATCTTACACCAAGAATCGAACACCGGGGAGCTGTTTTTT. Its translation is CASSPILHQESNTGELFF.

This clonotype was found many times. V and J are TRBV20-1 and TRBJ2-7; 9 bases are shared with TRBD2. The trim removed 5 bases at V and 0 bases at J, leaving 5 bases unmatched. This CDR3 has 14 amino acids. The V gene's germline CDR1 is DFQATT and CDR2 SNEGSKA (reference sequence). This chain's CDR3 is CSAGSSGSSYEQYF. The CDR3 nucleotides are TGCAGTGCTGGCAGTAGCGGGAGCTCCTACGAGCAGTACTTC.

This clonotype was detected ten times or more. The chain combines TRBV5-1 with TRBJ2-3; unclear D gene. Per the germline V gene, CDR1 is SGHRS and CDR2 is YFSETQ. With 3 bases removed from V and 1 base from J, the gap between germline ends came to 12 bases. This CDR3 comprises 15 residues. The CDR3 protein is CASSWLPYRTDTQYF. The CDR3 region has the DNA TGCGCCAGCAGCTGGCTTCCCTACCGCACAGATACGCAGTATTTT.